This T cell receptor (beta chain) was retrieved from a study of CD8+CD57+ T cells in acquired aplastic anemia. V was shortened by 3 bases and J by 1 base, with 6 bases between the two germline ends. The germline V gene has CDR1 SGHTA and CDR2 FQGNSA. This CDR3 has 13 residues. Profiling that covered TCR beta VDJ and CDR3 relied on genomic DNA as its template. Each CDR3 protein is one row after TCRdb ran MiXCR on the reads. The sample consists of over 100,000 distinct CDR3 sequences, 35% to 50% of them appearing once. The rearrangement joins TRBV7-2 to TRBJ1-2; D gene ambiguous. The clonotype originates from a human donor in good health, serving as a control. The sample taken for sequencing was sorted CD4+, CD8+, or CD8+CD57+ T cells (not recorded which) from PBMCs. The CDR3 DNA sequence: TGTGCCAGCAGCTTTGGACTTAACTATGGCTACACCTTC. Translated: CASSFGLNYGYTF. Filled out from reference TRBV7-2 and TRBJ1-2, the complete variable domain reads GAGVSQSPSNKVTEKGKDVELRCDPISGHTALYWYRQSLGQGLEFLIYFQGNSAPDKSGLPSDRFSAERTGGSVSTLTIQRTQQEDSAVYLCASSFGLNYGYTFGSGTRLTVV.